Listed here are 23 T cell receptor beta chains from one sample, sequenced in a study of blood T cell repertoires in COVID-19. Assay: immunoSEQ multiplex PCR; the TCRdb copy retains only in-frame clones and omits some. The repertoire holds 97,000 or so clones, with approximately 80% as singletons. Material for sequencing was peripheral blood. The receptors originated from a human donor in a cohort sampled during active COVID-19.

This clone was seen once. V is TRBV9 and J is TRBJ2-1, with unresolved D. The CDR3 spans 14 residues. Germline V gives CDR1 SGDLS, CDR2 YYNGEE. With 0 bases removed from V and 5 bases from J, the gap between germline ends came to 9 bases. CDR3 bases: TGTGCCAGCAGCGTAGGCACTAAAGACAATGAGCAGTTCTTC. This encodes CASSVGTKDNEQFF.

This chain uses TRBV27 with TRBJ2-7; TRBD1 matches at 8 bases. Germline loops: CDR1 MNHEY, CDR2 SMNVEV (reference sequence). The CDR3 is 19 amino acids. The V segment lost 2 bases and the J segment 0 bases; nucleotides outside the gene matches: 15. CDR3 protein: CASSLKQRQGLLSSYEQYF. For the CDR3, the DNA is TGTGCCAGCAGTTTAAAGCAGAGACAGGGGCTCCTCAGCTCCTACGAGCAGTACTTC.

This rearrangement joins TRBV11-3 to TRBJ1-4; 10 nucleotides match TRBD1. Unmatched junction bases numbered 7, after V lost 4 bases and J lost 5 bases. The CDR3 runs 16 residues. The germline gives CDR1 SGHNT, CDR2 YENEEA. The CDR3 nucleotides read TGTGCCAGCAGCTCGGGACAGGGGATACGAAATGAAAAACTGTTTTTT. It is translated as CASSSGQGIRNEKLFF.

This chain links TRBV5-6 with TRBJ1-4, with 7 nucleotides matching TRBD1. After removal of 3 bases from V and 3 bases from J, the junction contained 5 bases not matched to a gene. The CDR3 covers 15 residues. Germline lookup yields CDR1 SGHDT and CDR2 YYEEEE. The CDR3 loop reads CASSSRGQANEKLFF. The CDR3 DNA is TGTGCCAGCAGCTCTAGGGGGCAGGCTAATGAAAAACTGTTTTTT. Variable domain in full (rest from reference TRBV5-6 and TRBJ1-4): DAGVTQSPTHLIKTRGQQVTLRCSPKSGHDTVSWYQQALGQGPQFIFQYYEEEERQRGNFPDRFSGHQFPNYSSELNVNALLLGDSALYLCASSSRGQANEKLFFGSGTQLSVL.

CDR3 nucleotides: TGTGCCAGCAGTCCAGCGGGGGCCTACACAGATACGCAGTATTTT. Translation: CASSPAGAYTDTQYF. The chain recombines TRBV28 with TRBJ2-3; TRBD2 matches 8 bases. The germline V gene has CDR1 MDHEN and CDR2 SYDVKM. The CDR3 has 15 amino acids. Germline trimming cut 5 bases from V and 2 bases from J; bases unmatched to any gene: 6.

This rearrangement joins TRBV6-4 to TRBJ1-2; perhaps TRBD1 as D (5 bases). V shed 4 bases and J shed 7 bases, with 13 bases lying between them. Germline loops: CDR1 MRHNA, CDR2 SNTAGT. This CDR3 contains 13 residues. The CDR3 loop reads CASSAQGGGGYTF. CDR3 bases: TGTGCCAGCAGTGCGCAGGGAGGAGGTGGCTACACCTTC.

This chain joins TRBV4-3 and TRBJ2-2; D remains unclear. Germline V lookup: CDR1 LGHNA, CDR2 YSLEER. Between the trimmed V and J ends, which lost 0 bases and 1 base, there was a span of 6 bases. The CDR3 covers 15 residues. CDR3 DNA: TGCGCCAGCAGCCAAGATGGCCGGAACACCGGGGAGCTGTTTTTT. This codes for CASSQDGRNTGELFF.

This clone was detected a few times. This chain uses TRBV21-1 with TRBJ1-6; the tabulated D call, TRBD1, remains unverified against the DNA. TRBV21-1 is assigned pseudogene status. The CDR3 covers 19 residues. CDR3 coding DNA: TGTGCCAGCAGCGCGACCGGGACAGGGGTGCCTTTTTATAATTCACCCCTCCACTTT. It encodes CASSATGTGVPFYNSPLHF.

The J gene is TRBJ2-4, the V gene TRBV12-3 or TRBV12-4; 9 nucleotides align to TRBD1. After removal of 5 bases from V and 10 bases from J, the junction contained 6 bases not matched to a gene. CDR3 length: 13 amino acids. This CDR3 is CASSRSGTGIQYF. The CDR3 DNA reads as TGTGCCAGCAGTAGATCCGGGACAGGGATTCAGTACTTC.

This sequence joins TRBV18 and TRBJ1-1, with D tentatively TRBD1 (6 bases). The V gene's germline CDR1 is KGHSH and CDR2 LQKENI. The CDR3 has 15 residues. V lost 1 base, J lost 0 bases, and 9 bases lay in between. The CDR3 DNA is TGTGCCAGCTCACCACTGACAGGCTTGAACACTGAAGCTTTCTTT. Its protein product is CASSPLTGLNTEAFF.

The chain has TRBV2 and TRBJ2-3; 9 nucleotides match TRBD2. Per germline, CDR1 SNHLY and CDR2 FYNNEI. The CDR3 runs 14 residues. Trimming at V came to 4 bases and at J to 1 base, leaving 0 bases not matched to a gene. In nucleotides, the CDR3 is TGTGCCAGCAGTGCTAGCGGGGGCACAGATACGCAGTATTTT. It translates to CASSASGGTDTQYF. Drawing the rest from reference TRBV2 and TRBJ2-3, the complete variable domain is EPEVTQTPSHQVTQMGQEVILRCVPISNHLYFYWYRQILGQKVEFLVSFYNNEISEKSEIFDDQFSVERPDGSNFTLKIRSTKLEDSAMYFCASSASGGTDTQYFGPGTRLTVL.

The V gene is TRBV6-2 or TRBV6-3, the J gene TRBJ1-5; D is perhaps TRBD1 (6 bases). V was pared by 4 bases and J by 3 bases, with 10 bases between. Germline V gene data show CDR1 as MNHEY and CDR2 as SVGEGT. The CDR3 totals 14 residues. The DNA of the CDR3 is TGTGCCAGCAGTTCAGGGGATTACAATCAGCCCCAGCATTTT. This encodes CASSSGDYNQPQHF.

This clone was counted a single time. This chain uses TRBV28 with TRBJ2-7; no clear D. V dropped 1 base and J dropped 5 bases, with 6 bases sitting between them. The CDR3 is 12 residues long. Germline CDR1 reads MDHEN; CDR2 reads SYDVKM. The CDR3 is CASSLFRNEQYF. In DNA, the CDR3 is TGTGCCAGCAGTTTATTCAGGAACGAGCAGTACTTC.

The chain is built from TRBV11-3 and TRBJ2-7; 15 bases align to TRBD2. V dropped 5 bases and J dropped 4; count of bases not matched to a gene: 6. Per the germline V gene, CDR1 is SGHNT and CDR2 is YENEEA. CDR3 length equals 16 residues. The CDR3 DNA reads TGTGCCAGCAGCCCGGGGACTAGCGGGGGGTTTTACGAGCAGTACTTC. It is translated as CASSPGTSGGFYEQYF.

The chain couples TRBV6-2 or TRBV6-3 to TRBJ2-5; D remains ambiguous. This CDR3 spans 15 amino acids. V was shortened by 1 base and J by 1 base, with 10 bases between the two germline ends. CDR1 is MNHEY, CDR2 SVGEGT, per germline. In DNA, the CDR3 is TGTGCCAGCAGTTACTACGACTTCGTCCAAGAGACCCAGTACTTC. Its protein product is CASSYYDFVQETQYF.

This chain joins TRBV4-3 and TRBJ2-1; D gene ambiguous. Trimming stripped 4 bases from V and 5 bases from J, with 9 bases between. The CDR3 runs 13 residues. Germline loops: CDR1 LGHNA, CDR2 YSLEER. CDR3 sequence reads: CASSPLRDNEQFF. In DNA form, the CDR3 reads TGCGCCAGCAGCCCCTTACGGGACAATGAGCAGTTCTTC.

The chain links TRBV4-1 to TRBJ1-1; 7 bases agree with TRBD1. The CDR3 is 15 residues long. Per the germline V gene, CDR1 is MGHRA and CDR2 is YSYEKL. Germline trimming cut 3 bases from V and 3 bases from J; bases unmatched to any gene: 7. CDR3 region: CASSHRKGADTEAFF. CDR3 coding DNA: TGCGCCAGCAGCCACAGGAAGGGGGCAGACACTGAAGCTTTCTTT.

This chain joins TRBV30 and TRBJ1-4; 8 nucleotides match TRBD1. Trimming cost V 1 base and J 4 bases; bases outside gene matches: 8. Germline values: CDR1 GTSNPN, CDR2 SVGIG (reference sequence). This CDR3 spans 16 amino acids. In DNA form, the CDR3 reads TGTGCCTGGAGTGCAACCGGGACAGGAATTAATGAAAAACTGTTTTTT. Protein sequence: CAWSATGTGINEKLFF. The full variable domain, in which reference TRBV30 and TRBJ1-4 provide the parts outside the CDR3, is SQTIHQWPATLVQPVGSPLSLECTVEGTSNPNLYWYRQAAGRGLQLLFYSVGIGQISSEVPQNLSASRPQDRQFILSSKKLLLSDSGFYLCAWSATGTGINEKLFFGSGTQLSVL.

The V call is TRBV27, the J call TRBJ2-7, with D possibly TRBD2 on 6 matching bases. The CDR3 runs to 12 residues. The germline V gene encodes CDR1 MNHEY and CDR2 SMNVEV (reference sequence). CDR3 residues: CAFGGQGYEQYF. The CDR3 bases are TGTGCTTTTGGAGGGCAGGGCTACGAGCAGTACTTC.

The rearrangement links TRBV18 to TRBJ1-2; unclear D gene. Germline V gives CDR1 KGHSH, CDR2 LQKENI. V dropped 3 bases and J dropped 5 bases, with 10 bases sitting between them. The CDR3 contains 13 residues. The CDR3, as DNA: TGTGCCAGCTCACCCGAGAGGGTGTATGGCTACACCTTC. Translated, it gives CASSPERVYGYTF.

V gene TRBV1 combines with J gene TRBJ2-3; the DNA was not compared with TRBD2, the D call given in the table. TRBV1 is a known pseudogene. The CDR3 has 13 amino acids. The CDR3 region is CTSSRAGQDTQYF. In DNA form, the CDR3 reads TGCACCAGCAGTCGGGCGGGGCAAGATACGCAGTATTTT.

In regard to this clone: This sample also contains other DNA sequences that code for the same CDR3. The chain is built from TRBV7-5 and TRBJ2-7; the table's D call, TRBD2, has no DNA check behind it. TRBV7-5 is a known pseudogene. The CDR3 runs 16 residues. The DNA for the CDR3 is TGTGTTAGAAGCCCCCTCCTCGGTAGGACTCCCTACGAGCAGTACTTC. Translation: CVRSPLLGRTPYEQYF.

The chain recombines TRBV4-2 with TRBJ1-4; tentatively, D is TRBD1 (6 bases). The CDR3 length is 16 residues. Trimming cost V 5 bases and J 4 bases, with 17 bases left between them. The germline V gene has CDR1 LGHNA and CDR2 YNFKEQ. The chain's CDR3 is CASSKQGLANNEKLFF. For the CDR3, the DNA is TGTGCCAGCAGCAAACAGGGCCTTGCCAATAATGAAAAACTGTTTTTT.